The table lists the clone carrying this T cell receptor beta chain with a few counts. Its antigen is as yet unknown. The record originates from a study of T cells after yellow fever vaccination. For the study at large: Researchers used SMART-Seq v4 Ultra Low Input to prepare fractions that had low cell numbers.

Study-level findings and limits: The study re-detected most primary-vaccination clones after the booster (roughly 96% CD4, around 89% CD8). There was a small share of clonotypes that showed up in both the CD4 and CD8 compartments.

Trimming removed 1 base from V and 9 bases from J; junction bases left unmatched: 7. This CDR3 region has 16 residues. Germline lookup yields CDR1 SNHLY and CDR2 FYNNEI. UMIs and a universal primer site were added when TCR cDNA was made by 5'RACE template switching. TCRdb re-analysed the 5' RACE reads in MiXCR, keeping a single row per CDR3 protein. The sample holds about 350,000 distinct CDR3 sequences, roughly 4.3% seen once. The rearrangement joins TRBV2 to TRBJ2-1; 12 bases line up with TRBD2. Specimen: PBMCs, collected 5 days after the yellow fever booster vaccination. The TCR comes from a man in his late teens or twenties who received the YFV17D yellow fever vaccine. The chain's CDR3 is CASSEELLAGGGEQFF. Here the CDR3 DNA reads TGTGCCAGCAGTGAAGAATTACTAGCGGGGGGCGGTGAGCAGTTCTTC. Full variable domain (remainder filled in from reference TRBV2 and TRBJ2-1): EPEVTQTPSHQVTQMGQEVILRCVPISNHLYFYWYRQILGQKVEFLVSFYNNEISEKSEIFDDQFSVERPDGSNFTLKIRSTKLEDSAMYFCASSEELLAGGGEQFFGPGTRLTVL.